This note documents a single TCR beta chain sequence. Its specificity is unknown. This specimen comes from a study of cytomegalovirus exposure and HLA in healthy donors. Study as a whole: Earlier, 110 million or so unique TCR beta sequences were recovered from around 200 million T cells by an analysis. Study results and caveats: Some V segments, including TRBV6-2 and TRBV6-3, were excluded as indistinguishable. The authors later found TCR association rates varying by HLA locus, with DRB1 most and HLA-C fewest.

CDR3 length: 19 residues. CDR1 SGHRS and CDR2 YFSETQ come from the germline V gene. V lost 2 bases to trimming and J lost 3 bases; unmatched junction nucleotides: 10. The PCR contained 60 Vbeta and 13 Jbeta primers. Clones were sequenced by immunoSEQ multiplex PCR, and TCRdb holds only the in-frame ones, with some missing. Among 200,000 to 250,000 clones listed, more than 75% were seen once. The chain uses TRBV5-1 and TRBJ2-2; 13 bases align to TRBD2. This receptor was identified in a human donor in good health. Sequenced: PBMCs. The CDR3 loop is CASSFSGTSGTFYTGELFF. The CDR3 DNA reads as TGCGCCAGCAGCTTTTCCGGGACTAGCGGGACCTTTTACACCGGGGAGCTGTTTTTT.